This TCR beta chain was recorded in a study of CXCR3-negative and CXCR3-positive naive CD8 T cells. The CDR3 runs 15 residues. Germline V gene data show CDR1 as MNHEY and CDR2 as SVGAGI. cDNA libraries for TRB were generated by 5' RACE incorporating UMI labels. One entry per CDR3 protein, without DNA, is what TCRdb gives after re-calling the 5' RACE reads. This sample contains tens of thousands of distinct CDR3 sequences. Study outcomes and limitations: CD5 surface expression was similar among naive subsets, and TCR strength was estimated by inference from TRB CDR3 properties. TRBV-TRBJ usage was alike in naive CXCR3-negative and CXCR3-positive cells but differed in memory cells. When CXCR3-positive naive cells were set against CXCR3-negative naive cells, the former had more hydrophobic TRB CDR3s.

Points on this clonotype: Its antigen is not known.

The sequenced sample was naive CXCR3+ CD8+ T cells from blood. Subset indicated: CD45RO-CCR7+CD27+CD95- naive CD8+ T cells expressing CXCR3 (TNR3+). J is TRBJ1-2 and V is TRBV6-5; checking the TCRdb D call of TRBD1 is not possible without DNA. This sequence was found in a human donor in good health. Some clones in this sample may be carry-over from other donors' samples. The CDR3 sequence: CASSYGQGMNYGYTF.